The 5 T cell receptor beta chains below all came from one sample that was sequenced in a study of blood T cell repertoires in COVID-19. The protocol was immunoSEQ multiplex PCR, while the TCRdb copy is restricted to in-frame clones and leaves out a portion. This table holds about 400,000 clones, 85% to 90% found once. The sample taken for sequencing was peripheral blood. The origin of the receptors is a human donor in a cohort sampled during active COVID-19.

The V gene is TRBV7-3, the J gene TRBJ1-2, with TRBD1 matching over 7 bases. The V gene's germline CDR1 is SGHTA and CDR2 FQGTGA. V lost 8 bases, J lost 4 bases, and 13 bases stayed unmatched. CDR3 length: 15 residues. The CDR3 DNA is TGTGCCAGCGCCGCCGAGGGGGCGCAGGTCTATGGCTACACCTTC. Translated, it gives CASAAEGAQVYGYTF. Together with reference TRBV7-3 and TRBJ1-2, the CDR3 gives the full variable domain: GAGVSQTPSNKVTEKGKYVELRCDPISGHTALYWYRQSLGQGPEFLIYFQGTGAADDSGLPNDRFFAVRPEGSVSTLKIQRTERGDSAVYLCASAAEGAQVYGYTFGSGTRLTVV.

This rearrangement joins TRBV6-5 to TRBJ2-1; 9 nucleotides match TRBD2. This CDR3 contains 15 residues. The J segment lost 4 bases and the V segment lost 5 bases, leaving 6 bases of the junction unmatched. Germline CDR1 MNHEY, CDR2 SVGAGI. The CDR3 protein is CASSISGGMYNEQFF. CDR3 sequence (DNA): TGTGCCAGCAGTATTAGCGGGGGAATGTACAATGAGCAGTTCTTC.

This chain uses TRBV11-1 with TRBJ2-1, with 9 bases that match TRBD1. The V gene's germline CDR1 is SGHAT and CDR2 FQDESV (reference sequence). The V and J ends lost 5 bases and 5 bases, in that order; junction bases with no gene match: 7. This CDR3 has 15 amino acids. The CDR3: CASSIEGQGDNEQFF. The CDR3, as DNA: TGTGCCAGCAGCATCGAGGGACAGGGAGACAATGAGCAGTTCTTC.

Only one count was recorded for this clone. The V gene is TRBV7-9, the J gene TRBJ2-2; TRBD1 is a possible D gene (5 bases). The V end was cut by 3 bases, the J end by 5 bases, with 25 bases between. CDR3 length: 19 amino acids. CDR1 is SEHNR and CDR2 is FQNEAQ in the germline V gene (reference sequence). The CDR3 coding sequence is TGTGCCAGCAGCTTTATCACTGGTTCGTCAGGGAAGTTTACCGGGGAGCTGTTTTTT. It yields the protein CASSFITGSSGKFTGELFF.

This clone was counted a single time. The chain joins TRBV11-3 to TRBJ2-5, with D possibly matching TRBD2 (6 bases). Germline V gene lookup returns CDR1 SGHNT and CDR2 YENEEA. V was pared by 5 bases and J by 5 bases, with 15 bases between. The CDR3 runs to 14 residues. The CDR3 protein is CASSRGASAETQYF. DNA for the CDR3: TGTGCCAGCAGCCGAGGGGCTAGCGCGGAGACCCAGTACTTC. The variable domain in full, completed from reference TRBV11-3 and TRBJ2-5, reads EAGVVQSPRYKIIEKKQPVAFWCNPISGHNTLYWYLQNLGQGPELLIRYENEEAVDDSQLPKDRFSAERLKGVDSTLKIQPAELGDSAVYLCASSRGASAETQYFGPGTRLLVL.